This T cell receptor (beta chain) was retrieved from a study of T cell responses to AZD1222 COVID-19 vaccine. Sequencing used immunoSEQ multiplex PCR; TCRdb keeps in-frame clones, though not all of them. The sample has over 100,000 clones; around nine tenths are singletons. This sequence was found in an adult in good health. The sequenced sample was peripheral blood, obtained on day 0 of AZD1222 vaccination.

Here the CDR3 DNA reads TGTGCCAGCAGCCCCCATGGGGGGGTTGGTACTGAAGCTTTCTTT. As protein: CASSPHGGVGTEAFF. The chain has TRBV9 and TRBJ1-1; perhaps TRBD1 as D (5 bases). V gave up 4 bases and J gave up 5 bases, with 18 bases separating them. Looked up from germline, CDR1 is SGDLS and CDR2 is YYNGEE. CDR3 size: 15 residues.